The clone carrying this T cell receptor (beta chain) was counted once. Its antigen is currently unknown. The CDR3 spans 13 residues. The V gene lost 5 bases and the J gene lost 6 bases, with 10 bases spanning the gap. CDR1 SGHDN and CDR2 FVKESK come from the germline V gene. Profiling relied on immunoSEQ multiplex PCR, and the TCRdb table lists in-frame clones only, not all of them. The sample lists 95,000 to 150,000 clones, approximately 83% seen once, with over 8% in the top ten. The sample comes from a study of T cell responses to AZD1222 COVID-19 vaccine. The study's findings and limits: Nearly half of spike-specific TCRs reportedly go after variant regions that carry no mutations. Clonal diversity was possibly underestimated, and white British individuals and females predominated among donors.

The chain uses TRBV14 and TRBJ2-2; no reliable D call. The TCR sequence derives from an adult in good health. Sequenced here: peripheral blood, sampled on day 0 of AZD1222 vaccination. The chain's CDR3 is CASSAVGAGELFF. CDR3 sequence (DNA): TGTGCCAGCAGCGCCGTGGGTGCCGGGGAGCTGTTTTTT.